The 11 T cell receptor beta chains in this list originate from one sample, sequenced in a study of low-dose radiotherapy and immunotherapy resistance in tumors. Sample time point: before trial treatment. Both TCRalpha and TCRbeta chains were reverse transcribed with V-gene-specific primers. Over 20 PCR cycles, TCRs were amplified from a constant-region primer and V-primer adapter. TCRdb redid the calling of the reads with MiXCR, one entry per CDR3 protein. The table includes 65,000 to 90,000 distinct CDR3 sequences, 15% to 20% detected once. The specimen was PBMCs, collected before treatment. The receptors were sampled from a male donor with prostate cancer.

This clonotype was seen ten or more times. This chain links TRBV3-1 with TRBJ2-3; the D call may be TRBD1 or TRBD2 (6 bases each). V lost 5 bases and J lost 8, with 11 bases in between. Germline V CDR1 and CDR2: LGHDT, YNNKEL (reference sequence). The CDR3 covers 12 residues. The CDR3 nucleotides are TGTGCCAGCAGCAGGGGGGACACTACGCAGTATTTT. It is translated as CASSRGDTTQYF.

Notes on this clonotype: A far larger clone is a single base away, which makes a read error likely. The rearrangement joins TRBV26 to TRBJ2-1; the table's D gene call, TRBD2, was not cross checked with the DNA. TRBV26 is marked as a pseudogene. This CDR3 contains 14 residues. This CDR3 reads CASSSAGGRYEQFF. In nucleotides, the CDR3 is TGTGCCAGCAGCTCAGCGGGAGGGCGGTACGAGCAGTTCTTC.

In regard to this clonotype: A much larger clone differs from this one at a single base, so this may be a read error. The CDR3 loop is CASSLESGGTYEQFF. As DNA, the CDR3 is TGTGCCAGCAGCTTAGAGAGCGGGGGGACCTACGAGCAGTTCTTC. The chain employs TRBV7-2 and TRBJ2-1; TRBD2 matches 9 bases. CDR1 SGHTA and CDR2 FQGNSA come from the germline V gene. V gave up 1 base and J gave up 10 bases; unmatched junction bases: 8. The CDR3 is 15 amino acids. Supplemented by reference TRBV7-2 and TRBJ2-1, the full variable domain reads GAGVSQSPSNKVTEKGKDVELRCDPISGHTALYWYRQSLGQGLEFLIYFQGNSAPDKSGLPSDRFSAERTGGSVSTLTIQRTQQEDSAVYLCASSLESGGTYEQFFGPGTRLTVL.

Turning to this clonotype: The likely explanation is a read error, given a far larger clone one base away. The rearrangement joins TRBV5-5 to TRBJ2-2, with D possibly TRBD2 on 6 matching bases. Per germline, CDR1 SGHKS and CDR2 YYEKEE (reference sequence). CDR3 length: 15 amino acids. The DNA for the CDR3 is TGCGCCAGCAGCTTGGGGTTCGGGGGCACCGGGGAGCTGTTTTTT. It translates to CASSLGFGGTGELFF.

About this clonotype itself: A read error likely explains this, since a far larger clone differs by one base. Because the CDR3 is missing its conserved closing phenylalanine or tryptophan, this is likely a read error. This chain links TRBV5-3 with TRBJ1-2; TRBD1 agrees at 7 bases. TRBV5-3 is sorted into the ORF group, with uncertain function. Trimming at V came to 8 bases and at J to 3 bases, leaving 10 bases not matched to a gene. The CDR3 is 14 amino acids. CDR3 amino acids: CASLRQGVDYGYTL. The CDR3 DNA reads TGTGCCAGCCTTAGACAGGGCGTCGACTATGGCTACACCTTA.

This clonotype appeared many times. V and J are TRBV20-1 and TRBJ2-1; D is perhaps TRBD1 (6 bases). Trimming took 2 bases from V and 4 from J, leaving 12 bases between them. Germline CDR1 reads DFQATT; CDR2 reads SNEGSKA (reference sequence). CDR3 length: 14 residues. The CDR3 coding sequence is TGCAGTGCTAGACCCCAGGGGAATTACAATGAGCAGTTCTTC. Its protein product is CSARPQGNYNEQFF.

This clonotype was seen at least ten times. V usage is TRBV12-3 or TRBV12-4 and J usage is TRBJ2-5, with a possible D match to TRBD1 (6 bases). This CDR3 region has 14 residues. V gave up 4 bases and J gave up 5 bases, with 14 bases separating them. The DNA for the CDR3 is TGTGCCAGCAGTTCCCAGGGGATCGTGGAGACCCAGTACTTC. Its protein is CASSSQGIVETQYF.

This clonotype was recorded many times. The genes are TRBV7-2 and TRBJ2-7; D unresolved. The V gene's germline CDR1 is SGHTA and CDR2 FQGNSA. V shed 1 base and J shed 3 bases, with 7 bases lying between them. This CDR3 spans 13 amino acids. The CDR3 loop is CASSLGAGYEQYF. The CDR3 DNA follows: TGTGCCAGCAGCTTAGGAGCCGGCTACGAGCAGTACTTC.

Many counts were recorded for this clonotype. The V call is TRBV28, the J call TRBJ1-6, with D maybe TRBD1 (5 bases). V gave up 3 bases and J gave up 6 bases, with 6 bases separating them. In germline, CDR1 is MDHEN, CDR2 SYDVKM. CDR3 length: 13 residues. The CDR3: CASSFGGNSPLHF. Written as DNA, the CDR3 is TGTGCCAGCAGTTTCGGGGGTAATTCACCCCTCCACTTT.

This clonotype was detected ten times or more. The rearrangement joins TRBV7-2 to TRBJ2-7; D unclear. Trimming took 5 bases from V and 6 from J, leaving 11 bases between them. Germline-derived CDR1 and CDR2 are SGHTA and FQGNSA. This CDR3 spans 12 amino acids. Here the CDR3 DNA reads TGTGCCAGCAGCCACCCCACTTCCGAGCAGTACTTC. Its protein is CASSHPTSEQYF. Filled out from reference TRBV7-2 and TRBJ2-7, the complete variable domain reads GAGVSQSPSNKVTEKGKDVELRCDPISGHTALYWYRQSLGQGLEFLIYFQGNSAPDKSGLPSDRFSAERTGGSVSTLTIQRTQQEDSAVYLCASSHPTSEQYFGPGTRLTVT.

This clonotype was seen at least ten times. The V and J genes are TRBV12-3 or TRBV12-4 and TRBJ2-5, with 14 bases that match TRBD2. Trimming at V came to 6 bases and at J to 0 bases, leaving 6 bases not matched to a gene. The CDR3 covers 17 residues. Written as DNA, the CDR3 is TGTGCCAGCAGAAGGGGACTAGCGGGAGTCTACCAAGAGACCCAGTACTTC. This sequence encodes CASRRGLAGVYQETQYF.